This T cell receptor (beta chain) was recovered during a study of breast tumors, draining lymph nodes, adjacent tissues. Study-level points and caveats: Tumor TCR diversity was below lymph nodes but above nontumor tissue. The lymph node origin of tumor T cells was framed as consistent with a hypothesis, not demonstrated. Most tumor T cells seemingly derive from lymph node, then expand in tumor.

This CDR3 spans 14 amino acids. Germline loops: CDR1 SGHNT, CDR2 YYREEE (reference sequence). V lost 2 bases, J lost 7 bases, and 12 bases lay in between. Regarding this clonotype: Its antigen is still unknown.

MiXCR, applied by TCRdb to the multiplex PCR reads, yields one record per CDR3 protein. The sample carries approximately 130,000 distinct CDR3 sequences, roughly 20% recorded once. Samples came from axillary lymph nodes draining the breast cancer. The source of this sequence is a female donor with breast cancer. Some clones in this sample may be carry-over from other donors' samples. Sequencing input: axillary lymph node tissue. The chain is built from TRBV5-4 and TRBJ2-2; D is possibly TRBD1 (6 bases). CDR3 sequence reads: CASSLQGSGGELFF. The CDR3 DNA is TGTGCCAGCAGCTTACAGGGTTCGGGCGGGGAGCTGTTTTTT.